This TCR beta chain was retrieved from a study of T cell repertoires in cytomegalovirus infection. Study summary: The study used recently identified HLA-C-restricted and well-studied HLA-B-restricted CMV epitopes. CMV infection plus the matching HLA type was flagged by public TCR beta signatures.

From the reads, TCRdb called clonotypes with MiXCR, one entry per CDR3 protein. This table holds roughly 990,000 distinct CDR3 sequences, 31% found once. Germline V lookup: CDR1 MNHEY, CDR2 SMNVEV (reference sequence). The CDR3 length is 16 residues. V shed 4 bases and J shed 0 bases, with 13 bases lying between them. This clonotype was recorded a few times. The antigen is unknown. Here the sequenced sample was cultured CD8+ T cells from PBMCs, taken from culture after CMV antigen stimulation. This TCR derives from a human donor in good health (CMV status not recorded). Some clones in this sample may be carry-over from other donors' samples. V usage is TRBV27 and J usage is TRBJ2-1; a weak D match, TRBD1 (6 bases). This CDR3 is CASSSTGGASYNEQFF. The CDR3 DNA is TGTGCCAGCAGTTCCACTGGGGGCGCCTCCTACAATGAGCAGTTCTTC.